This TCR beta chain is from a study of early T cells in non-severe SARS-CoV-2 infection. Overall study: Sequencing used unsorted whole-blood bulk RNA, so chains lack pairing. General study results and limits: VDJdb-based annotation leaned toward anti-spike CD8 responses and missed private and CD4 specificities.

Germline CDR1 is SGHTA and CDR2 is FQGTGA. The CDR3 covers 13 residues. The V end was cut by 0 bases, the J end by 5 bases, with 7 bases between. In this sample, this clonotype turned up a few times. Antigen unknown. Unique molecular identifiers tagged individual cDNA molecules. TCRdb reprocessed the 5' RACE reads via MiXCR and lists one record per CDR3 protein. The data contain fewer than 75,000 distinct CDR3 sequences, around 20% of them singletons. This specimen was whole blood, taken at baseline. The V gene is TRBV7-3, the J gene TRBJ2-5, with D perhaps TRBD2 (5 bases). The TCR originated in an adult who was a healthcare worker with PCR-confirmed SARS-CoV-2 infection or an uninfected control (not recorded which). CDR3 DNA: TGTGCCAGCAGCTTAACGGGAGTGGAGACCCAGTACTTC. Amino acids: CASSLTGVETQYF.